Listed below are T cell receptor beta chains from one sample, sequenced in a study of blood T cells in healthy people across ages. From the 5' RACE reads, TCRdb called clonotypes with MiXCR, one entry per CDR3 protein. The sample has about 1.1 million distinct CDR3 sequences, 35% to 40% seen once. The specimen was blood. These receptors were obtained from a man between 18 and 29 years old in good health. The CDR3 runs from the conserved cysteine through the conserved F or W. The D gene is left open where the match is weak. The size field is filled for only some rows; it gives once, few, many or a size class.

>TRBJ2-7|TRBV9|few|NA
CASSVGGVEETQYF
TGTGCCAGCAGCGTAGGCGGGGTGGAAGAGACTCAGTACTTC
>TRBJ2-3|TRBV10-3|NA|TRBD2
CAISASSSGDSSTDAQYF
TGTGCCATCAGTGCTTCGTCTAGCGGGGACTCTAGCACAGATGCGCAGTATTTT
>TRBJ1-4|TRBV7-9|NA|TRBD1
CASSRGTGSLEKLFF
TGTGCCAGCAGTAGAGGGACAGGGAGTTTGGAAAAACTGTTTTTT
>TRBJ2-3|TRBV29-1|few|NA
CSVEGSDTQYF
TGCAGCGTTGAAGGGTCAGATACGCAGTATTTT
>TRBJ1-1|TRBV12-3/TRBV12-4|NA|NA
CASSGVATEAFF
TGTGCCAGCAGCGGGGTAGCCACTGAAGCTTTCTTT
>TRBJ1-3|TRBV7-8|NA|NA
CASSLLGRTIYF
TGTGCCAGCAGCTTATTAGGGCGTACCATATATTTT
>TRBJ1-4|TRBV25-1|NA|TRBD1
CASSEYTGGIEKLFF
TGTGCCAGCAGTGAATATACAGGGGGCATCGAAAAACTGTTTTTT
>TRBJ2-5|TRBV20-1|few|TRBD2
CSAQSVAGAAQETQYF
TGCAGTGCTCAGAGCGTAGCGGGGGCCGCCCAAGAGACCCAGTACTTC
>TRBJ2-7|TRBV10-3|NA|NA
CAISDADYEQYF
TGTGCCATCAGTGACGCAGACTACGAGCAGTACTTC
>TRBJ2-7|TRBV7-8|many|TRBD2
CASSPGLAGGTVSYEQYF
TGTGCCAGCAGCCCCGGACTAGCGGGGGGTACGGTCTCCTACGAGCAGTACTTC
>TRBJ2-1|TRBV7-9|few|TRBD1
CASSLRQGEQFF
TGTGCCAGCAGCTTACGACAGGGAGAGCAGTTCTTC
>TRBJ2-7|TRBV5-1|NA|TRBD1
CASSLTIGDRGQRDEQYF
TGCGCCAGCAGCTTGACAATAGGGGACAGGGGCCAAAGGGATGAGCAGTACTTC
>TRBJ1-4|TRBV7-9|few|TRBD1
CASSLGTRRGNEKLFF
TGTGCCAGCAGCTTAGGGACCCGCAGGGGGAATGAAAAGCTGTTTTTT
>TRBJ1-2|TRBV29-1|NA|NA
CSVESWPGDGYTF
TGCAGCGTTGAAAGTTGGCCAGGGGATGGCTACACCTTC
>TRBJ1-4|TRBV19|NA|NA
CASSIPRTVNEKLFF
TGTGCCAGTAGTATACCGAGGACAGTTAATGAAAAACTGTTTTTT
>TRBJ1-2|TRBV4-2|few|NA
CASSQETSDYGYTF
TGTGCCAGCAGCCAGGAGACATCGGACTATGGCTACACCTTC
>TRBJ2-1|TRBV11-2|NA|NA
CVSSLPGLGEQFF
TGTGTCAGCAGCTTACCAGGTTTAGGTGAGCAGTTCTTC
>TRBJ1-1|TRBV6-1|NA|NA
CASSDLDNTEAFF
TGTGCCAGCAGTGATTTGGACAACACTGAAGCTTTCTTT
>TRBJ1-1|TRBV7-9|few|TRBD1
CASRQGGNEAFF
TGTGCCAGCCGACAGGGGGGGAATGAAGCTTTCTTT
>TRBJ2-1|TRBV27|few|TRBD2
CASSQLTSGSPPFF
TGTGCCAGCAGTCAACTAACTAGCGGGTCCCCCCCGTTCTTC
>TRBJ2-5|TRBV25-1|NA|NA
CASSAVQETQYF
TGTGCCAGCAGTGCTGTACAAGAGACCCAGTACTTC
>TRBJ2-3|TRBV3-1|NA|TRBD2
CASSLLAAMGTDTQYF
TGTGCCAGCAGCCTACTAGCGGCTATGGGGACAGATACGCAGTATTTT
>TRBJ2-3|TRBV5-1|NA|NA
CASSLNARANTDTQYF
TGCGCCAGCAGCTTGAATGCCAGAGCGAACACAGATACGCAGTATTTT
>TRBJ2-7|TRBV7-9|few|NA
CASSLVTGLGASYEQYF
TGTGCCAGCAGCTTGGTAACAGGCTTAGGGGCCTCCTACGAGCAGTACTTC
>TRBJ2-5|TRBV20-1|NA|NA
CSARGWAIQETQYF
TGCAGTGCTAGAGGCTGGGCCATCCAAGAGACCCAGTACTTC
>TRBJ2-4|TRBV6-2/TRBV6-3|NA|TRBD2
CASSAPGLGNIQYF
TGTGCCAGCAGCGCGCCGGGACTAGGGAACATTCAGTACTTC
>TRBJ1-1|TRBV6-5|few|NA
CASRKRRVGNTEAFF
TGTGCCAGCAGAAAAAGGCGGGTTGGGAACACTGAAGCTTTCTTT
>TRBJ2-5|TRBV12-3/TRBV12-4|NA|NA
CASSLWGALGETQYF
TGTGCCAGCAGTTTATGGGGGGCTCTCGGGGAGACCCAGTACTTC
>TRBJ2-1|TRBV6-5|NA|TRBD2
CASSWGGRAYNEQFF
TGTGCCAGCAGTTGGGGCGGGAGGGCCTACAATGAGCAGTTCTTC
>TRBJ2-5|TRBV20-1|few|NA
CSARTIPRVVRNLRDLETQYF
TGCAGTGCTAGGACCATCCCCAGGGTAGTTAGAAATCTCCGAGACCTGGAGACCCAGTACTTC
>TRBJ1-1|TRBV7-9|NA|NA
CASISRGMNTEAFF
TGTGCCAGCATCAGCAGGGGCATGAACACTGAAGCTTTCTTT
>TRBJ1-2|TRBV6-2/TRBV6-3|NA|TRBD1
CASTLTGNYGYTF
TGTGCCAGCACCTTGACAGGGAACTATGGCTACACCTTC
>TRBJ2-7|TRBV3-1|NA|NA
CASSQELGLQSYEQYF
TGTGCCAGCAGCCAAGAGTTGGGACTTCAAAGCTACGAGCAGTACTTC
>TRBJ1-2|TRBV20-1|few|TRBD1
CSARELTGGRGYTF
TGCAGTGCTAGAGAACTGACAGGGGGCAGGGGCTACACCTTC
>TRBJ2-2|TRBV7-3|NA|NA
CASSRTPNTGELFF
TGTGCCAGCAGCAGGACACCGAACACCGGGGAGCTGTTTTTT
>TRBJ1-4|TRBV6-5|few|NA
CASSYSTSSSATNEKLFF
TGTGCCAGCAGTTACTCGACCAGCAGCAGTGCAACTAATGAAAAACTGTTTTTT
>TRBJ1-4|TRBV10-2|NA|TRBD1
CASRAGTGGRSEKLFF
TGCGCCAGCAGGGCCGGGACAGGGGGCAGAAGTGAAAAACTGTTTTTT
>TRBJ2-3|TRBV7-2|NA|NA
CASSSVRSSTDTQYF
TGTGCCAGCAGCTCCGTGCGGTCTAGCACAGATACGCAGTATTTT
>TRBJ2-5|TRBV2|NA|NA
CASMGNNRFETQYF
TGTGCCAGCATGGGTAATAACAGGTTTGAGACCCAGTACTTC
>TRBJ2-1|TRBV29-1|NA|NA
CSVEPGDEQFF
TGCAGCGTTGAACCCGGCGATGAGCAGTTCTTC
>TRBJ2-1|TRBV4-2|NA|NA
CASSQVPLASAHYNEQFF
TGTGCCAGCAGCCAAGTCCCCCTGGCTAGCGCCCACTACAATGAGCAGTTCTTC